This paragraph covers one T cell receptor beta chain sequence. Distinct nucleotide sequences in the sample also encode this CDR3. This sample is drawn from a study of blood T cell repertoires in COVID-19. Across the whole study: Samples taken during acute and convalescent COVID-19 were collected in the United States, Italy and Spain.

Sequencing used immunoSEQ multiplex PCR; TCRdb keeps in-frame clones, though not all of them. Among about 210,000 clones listed, about 86% were seen once. Trimming removed 6 bases from V and 2 bases from J; junction bases left unmatched: 2. CDR3 length equals 12 residues. Germline CDR1 and CDR2: SQVTM and ANQGSEA. The sample consisted of peripheral blood. This TCR came from a woman aged 45-65 years with acute or convalescent COVID-19. J is TRBJ1-1 and V is TRBV29-1; 8 bases map to TRBD1. DNA for the CDR3: TGCAGCGTGGGGACAGGCAACACTGAAGCTTTCTTT. It codes for CSVGTGNTEAFF.